The 18 T cell receptor beta chains reported below all come from one sample, sequenced in a study of beta chain features in type 1 diabetes. The study reverse transcribed the entire isolated RNA, so it sequenced expressed TCRB transcripts. The table came from immunoSEQ multiplex PCR; TCRdb's copy has only in-frame clones and leaves some out. The data contain some 150,000 clones, nearly 50% of them singletons. Sequencing used Tregs from blood. The receptors were sampled from a man younger than 35 in good health.

The CDR3 is CASSTRQKETQYF. The CDR3 nucleotides are TGTGCCAGCAGCACTCGACAGAAAGAGACCCAGTACTTC. The chain couples TRBV7-8 to TRBJ2-5, with D perhaps matching TRBD1 (5 bases). The V and J ends lost 5 bases and 3 bases respectively, with 10 bases between them. Germline-derived CDR1 and CDR2 are SGHVS and FQNEAQ. The CDR3 loop spans 13 amino acids.

This clone was recorded a few times. The chain is built from TRBV5-1 and TRBJ1-1; unclear D gene. Trimming cost V 0 bases and J 3 bases, with 12 bases left between them. The CDR3 has 15 residues. Germline V gene lookup returns CDR1 SGHRS and CDR2 YFSETQ. Written as DNA, the CDR3 is TGCGCCAGCAGCTTGGCCCCAGACTTATACACTGAAGCTTTCTTT. Its protein product is CASSLAPDLYTEAFF.

This clone was seen a few times. CDR3 region: CASSNVVGLRGNQPQHF. Here the CDR3 DNA reads TGTGCCAGCAGCAACGTGGTGGGACTGAGGGGCAATCAGCCCCAGCATTTT. The chain has TRBV25-1 and TRBJ1-5, with a possible D match to TRBD1 (5 bases). Trimming took off 6 bases at V and 2 bases at J, with 20 bases between the two ends. The CDR3 length is 17 residues. The germline CDR1 and CDR2 sequences are MGHDK and SYGVNS.

Only a few counts were recorded for this clone. The V and J genes are TRBV6-1 and TRBJ1-6; D is perhaps TRBD1 (6 bases). The CDR3 has 15 amino acids. The V and J ends lost 3 bases and 6 bases respectively, with 12 bases between them. Germline loops: CDR1 MNHNS, CDR2 SASEGT. The CDR3 region has the DNA TGTGCCAGCAGTGAGTGGCGGACAGTTAATTCACCCCTCCACTTT. This encodes CASSEWRTVNSPLHF.

This chain uses TRBV27 with TRBJ2-7, with 7 bases lining up with TRBD1. Germline lookup yields CDR1 MNHEY and CDR2 SMNVEV (reference sequence). The CDR3 is made up of 13 amino acids. The V segment lost 7 bases and the J segment 3 bases; nucleotides outside the gene matches: 6. The CDR3: CASKGTERYEQYF. As DNA, the CDR3 is TGTGCCAGCAAAGGGACAGAGCGCTACGAGCAGTACTTC.

Here the CDR3 reads CASSFGGPAYGYTF. DNA for the CDR3: TGCGCCAGCAGCTTCGGGGGGCCGGCCTATGGCTACACCTTC. This chain links TRBV5-1 with TRBJ1-2; the D gene is possibly TRBD1 (6 bases). CDR1 is SGHRS, CDR2 YFSETQ, per germline. Trimming removed 2 bases from V and 4 bases from J, with 12 bases in between. This CDR3 region has 14 residues.

V gene TRBV4-2 combines with J gene TRBJ2-3, with D perhaps TRBD2 (6 bases). The V and J ends lost 1 base and 5 bases respectively, with 10 bases between them. The CDR3 sequence is 14 residues long. CDR1 and CDR2 (germline): LGHNA, YNFKEQ. The CDR3: CASSQGGAGDTQYF. The DNA for the CDR3 is TGTGCCAGCAGCCAAGGCGGGGCTGGAGATACGCAGTATTTT.

The gene calls are TRBV29-1 and TRBJ1-2; maybe TRBD1 (5 bases). Per germline, CDR1 SQVTM and CDR2 ANQGSEA. The CDR3 extends over 12 amino acids. The V and J ends lost 7 bases and 3 bases respectively, with 12 bases between them. The DNA for the CDR3 is TGCAGCGCGTGGGGCCCTGACTATGGCTACACCTTC. It yields the protein CSAWGPDYGYTF.

V gene TRBV11-2 combines with J gene TRBJ1-5; D gene uncertain. With 0 bases removed from V and 4 bases from J, the gap between germline ends came to 4 bases. The CDR3 length is 13 residues. The germline CDR1 and CDR2 sequences are SGHAT and FQNNGV. CDR3: CASSLDHNQPQHF. CDR3 DNA: TGTGCCAGCAGCTTAGATCATAATCAGCCCCAGCATTTT.

This chain links TRBV15 with TRBJ1-1, with a weak D call TRBD1 (5 bases). Germline CDR1 is LNHNV and CDR2 is YYDKDF (reference sequence). The CDR3 extends over 15 amino acids. Deletions cut 3 bases from V and 6 bases from J, with 17 bases between. In nucleotides, the CDR3 is TGTGCCACCAGCAGGTTGGGGGGAACGTTCGCTGAAGCTTTCTTT. This gives the protein CATSRLGGTFAEAFF.

This clone occurred a few times. V is TRBV29-1 and J is TRBJ2-7, with TRBD1 matching over 12 bases. The ends lost 3 bases at V and 5 bases at J; junction bases unmatched: 2. The germline CDR1 and CDR2 sequences are SQVTM and ANQGSEA. CDR3 size: 13 residues. The DNA of the CDR3 is TGCAGCGTTGAGGGACAGGGGGCTCACGAGCAGTACTTC. Its protein product is CSVEGQGAHEQYF.

This clone came up a few times. This rearrangement joins TRBV19 to TRBJ1-2, with TRBD1 as a possible D gene (6 bases). V shed 5 bases and J shed 4 bases, with 11 bases lying between them. Germline V gives CDR1 LNHDA, CDR2 SQIVND (reference sequence). This CDR3 spans 13 amino acids. The CDR3 loop reads CASSWDTIYGYTF. The CDR3 DNA is TGTGCCAGTAGTTGGGACACCATCTATGGCTACACCTTC.

The V and J genes are TRBV5-4 and TRBJ1-2, with D uncertain. The germline CDR1 and CDR2 sequences are SGHNT and YYREEE (reference sequence). The germline V and J ends were trimmed by 3 bases and 8 bases, with 11 bases remaining between them. There are 12 residues in the CDR3. The CDR3 loop reads CASSSSVRGYTF. CDR3 DNA sequence: TGTGCCAGCAGCTCGTCGGTCAGGGGCTACACCTTC.

This clone was picked up a small number of times. The rearrangement uses TRBV7-9 and TRBJ2-5, with 7 positions matching TRBD2. From germline, CDR1 is SEHNR and CDR2 FQNEAQ (reference sequence). The trim removed 5 bases at V and 1 base at J, leaving 7 bases unmatched. The CDR3 totals 15 residues. The CDR3 nucleotides are TGTGCCAGCAGCCCGCGACTAGCCCTCCAAGAGACCCAGTACTTC. It specifies CASSPRLALQETQYF. Complete variable domain (other parts from reference TRBV7-9 and TRBJ2-5): DTGVSQNPRHKITKRGQNVTFRCDPISEHNRLYWYRQTLGQGPEFLTYFQNEAQLEKSRLLSDRFSAERPKGSFSTLEIQRTEQGDSAMYLCASSPRLALQETQYFGPGTRLLVL.

This rearrangement joins TRBV6-1 to TRBJ2-7, with 8 positions matching TRBD1. This CDR3 comprises 15 residues. CDR1 MNHNS and CDR2 SASEGT come from the germline V gene. Unmatched junction bases numbered 11, after V lost 6 bases and J lost 4 bases. CDR3 in amino acids: CASSDRGGGVYEQYF. The CDR3 nucleotides read TGTGCCAGCAGCGACAGGGGCGGAGGGGTGTACGAGCAGTACTTC.

On this clone itself: A junction end diverges from the germline sequence, so it may reflect a read error. The rearrangement joins TRBV20-1 to TRBJ1-5; D might be TRBD1 (6 bases). Germline loops: CDR1 DFQATT, CDR2 SNEGSKA (reference sequence). CDR3 length: 10 residues. CDR3 amino acids: CSGGRTEMHF. For the CDR3, the DNA is TGCAGTGGGGGAAGGACAGAGATGCACTTT.

This clone occurred a few times. This chain uses TRBV7-8 with TRBJ2-1, with 10 bases lining up with TRBD2. Germline V gene lookup returns CDR1 SGHVS and CDR2 FQNEAQ. V lost 5 bases and J lost 0; bases outside the gene matches: 13. This CDR3 spans 19 amino acids. The CDR3 loop is CASSLSGRAYISSYNEQFF. For the CDR3, the DNA is TGTGCCAGCAGCCTGAGCGGGAGGGCTTACATAAGCTCCTACAATGAGCAGTTCTTC.

The chain joins TRBV18 to TRBJ2-2; possible D gene TRBD2, 5 bases. There are 14 residues in the CDR3. V lost 3 bases, J lost 4 bases, and 9 bases lay in between. CDR1 and CDR2 (germline): KGHSH, LQKENI. CDR3 protein: CASSPQRTTGELFF. The DNA of the CDR3 is TGTGCCAGCTCACCCCAGCGGACCACCGGGGAGCTGTTTTTT. The entire variable domain, with the rest obtained from reference TRBV18 and TRBJ2-2, is as follows: NAGVMQNPRHLVRRRGQEARLRCSPMKGHSHVYWYRQLPEEGLKFMVYLQKENIIDESGMPKERFSAEFPKEGPSILRIQQVVRGDSAAYFCASSPQRTTGELFFGEGSRLTVL.